Listed below are T cell receptor beta chains from one sample, sequenced in a study of preoperative IRX-2 immunotherapy in early breast cancer. Assay: immunoSEQ multiplex PCR; the TCRdb copy retains only in-frame clones and omits some. Of more than 750 clones listed, over 60% are singletons. The material was tumor tissue, obtained before IRX-2 immunotherapy. The receptors come from a human donor with breast cancer. Both conserved end residues are part of each CDR3. The D gene is left open where the match is weak.

J gene: TRBJ2-2
V gene: TRBV7-7
D gene: .
CDR3 protein: CASSRDPGPGELFF
CDR3 DNA: TGTGCCAGCAGCCGCGACCCGGGCCCCGGGGAGCTGTTTTTT

J gene: TRBJ2-2
V gene: TRBV10-2
D gene: TRBD1
CDR3 protein: CASSVGTGVGTGELFF
CDR3 DNA: TGCGCCAGCAGTGTGGGGACAGGGGTCGGCACCGGGGAGCTGTTTTTT

J gene: TRBJ2-4
V gene: TRBV6-8
D gene: TRBD2
CDR3 protein: CASRLGAGLAGIQYF
CDR3 DNA: TGTGCCAGCAGGTTGGGAGCGGGGCTAGCAGGCATTCAGTACTTC